The 13 T cell receptor beta chains given below trace back to one sample, sequenced in a study of blood T cell repertoires in COVID-19. Libraries were prepared by immunoSEQ multiplex PCR; TCRdb keeps only in-frame clonotypes and omits some of them. In the table there are over 150,000 clones, roughly 85% of which are singletons. Material: peripheral blood. The receptors were gathered from a woman in her 70s with acute or convalescent COVID-19.

The V gene is TRBV25-1, the J gene TRBJ2-5; TRBD1 matches 8 bases. Losses at the gene ends were 5 bases for V and 5 bases for J; bases not matched to a gene: 7. Looked up from germline, CDR1 is MGHDK and CDR2 is SYGVNS. The CDR3 is made up of 14 amino acids. This CDR3 reads CASSNRGDRETQYF. Written as DNA, the CDR3 is TGTGCCAGCAGTAACCGAGGGGACAGGGAGACCCAGTACTTC.

Here the CDR3 DNA reads TGTGCCAGCAGCGTAGAAGCGGGAGGGCTCCTTAACGAGCAGTACTTC. Translated: CASSVEAGGLLNEQYF. The chain couples TRBV9 to TRBJ2-7, with 10 bases fitting TRBD2. Germline assignment: CDR1 SGDLS and CDR2 YYNGEE. CDR3 length: 16 residues. The ends lost 0 bases at V and 5 bases at J; junction bases unmatched: 8.

The rearrangement links TRBV25-1 to TRBJ1-2; TRBD1 matches at 12 bases. CDR1 is MGHDK, CDR2 SYGVNS, per germline. J lost 7 bases, V lost 5 bases, and 11 bases had no gene match. CDR3 length: 16 residues. The chain's CDR3 is CASSPHRDRGLGGYTF. In nucleotides, the CDR3 is TGTGCCAGCAGTCCTCACCGGGACAGGGGGCTTGGTGGCTACACCTTC.

The chain combines TRBV4-2 with TRBJ2-5, with a possible D match to TRBD1 (6 bases). The CDR3 spans 14 residues. Germline CDR1 and CDR2: LGHNA and YNFKEQ. The V end was cut by 2 bases, the J end by 5 bases, with 12 bases between. CDR3 in amino acids: CASSQRTGLETQYF. CDR3 sequence (DNA): TGTGCCAGCAGCCAAAGAACAGGGTTGGAGACCCAGTACTTC.

J is TRBJ1-5 and V is TRBV7-8; 7 nucleotides line up with TRBD1. This CDR3 is 19 amino acids long. V dropped 5 bases and J dropped 0; count of bases not matched to a gene: 16. Germline V gene sequence: CDR1 SGHVS, CDR2 FQNEAQ. The CDR3 coding sequence is TGTGCCAGCAGCCCTCGAGGTCTTGGGACAGCGAATAGCAATCAGCCCCAGCATTTT. Protein: CASSPRGLGTANSNQPQHF.

A few counts support this clone. As DNA, the CDR3 is TGCGCCAGCAGCTTGGCCCCCCGAGAGACCCAGTACTTC. Translated, it gives CASSLAPRETQYF. The chain has TRBV5-1 and TRBJ2-5, with D uncertain. CDR3 length equals 13 residues. V lost 0 bases, J lost 4 bases, and 7 bases lay in between. CDR1 and CDR2 from the germline V gene are SGHRS and YFSETQ.

The chain links TRBV30 to TRBJ2-1; D is possibly TRBD2 (5 bases). Trimming pared 3 bases from V and 0 bases from J, leaving 12 bases between. From germline, CDR1 is GTSNPN and CDR2 SVGIG (reference sequence). This CDR3 has 15 amino acids. CDR3 bases: TGTGCCTGGAGGGAAGGACTGTACTCCTACAATGAGCAGTTCTTC. This sequence encodes CAWREGLYSYNEQFF.

The J gene is TRBJ2-5, the V gene TRBV7-3, with 9 bases matching TRBD1. Per germline, CDR1 SGHTA and CDR2 FQGTGA. V lost 5 bases, J lost 5 bases, and 3 bases stayed unmatched. The CDR3 length is 13 residues. CDR3 sequence (DNA): TGTGCCAGCAGCAGCGGACAGGGGGAGACCCAGTACTTC. Encoded protein: CASSSGQGETQYF.

This chain uses TRBV29-1 with TRBJ2-5; tentatively, D is TRBD2 (5 bases). V was shortened by 7 bases and J by 1 base, with 13 bases between the two germline ends. The length of the CDR3 is 13 residues. Germline V gene lookup returns CDR1 SQVTM and CDR2 ANQGSEA. In DNA form, the CDR3 reads TGCAGCGCCCTGACTACGTCCCAAGAGACCCAGTACTTC. The encoded protein is CSALTTSQETQYF.

This clone was counted a few times. The J gene is TRBJ2-1, the V gene TRBV20-1, with D maybe TRBD2 (7 bases). The CDR3 has 16 residues. Germline V gene data show CDR1 as DFQATT and CDR2 as SNEGSKA (reference sequence). The V end was cut by 3 bases, the J end by 0 bases, with 15 bases between. Here the CDR3 reads CSASGGGWDSYNEQFF. DNA for the CDR3: TGCAGTGCTAGTGGCGGGGGCTGGGACTCCTACAATGAGCAGTTCTTC.

This rearrangement joins TRBV12-3 or TRBV12-4 to TRBJ2-2, with D uncertain. Trimming took 2 bases from V and 7 from J, leaving 5 bases between them. CDR3 length equals 12 residues. CDR3 protein: CASSLTHGELFF. Written as DNA, the CDR3 is TGTGCCAGCAGTTTAACACACGGGGAGCTGTTTTTT.

J is TRBJ1-5 and V is TRBV5-1; D is ambiguous. The CDR3 is 14 amino acids. Germline V lookup: CDR1 SGHRS, CDR2 YFSETQ. Trimming shortened V by 2 bases and J by 1 base, and 7 bases separated the two germline ends. The CDR3 coding sequence is TGCGCCAGCAGCTTCGACGGGAGCAATCAGCCCCAGCATTTT. This sequence encodes CASSFDGSNQPQHF.

The sample holds one count of this clone. The rearrangement joins TRBV14 to TRBJ2-7; 7 bases fit TRBD2. Trimming removed 4 bases from V and 7 bases from J; junction bases left unmatched: 16. The germline V gene encodes CDR1 SGHDN and CDR2 FVKESK. The CDR3 is 16 residues long. The CDR3 coding sequence is TGTGCCAGCAGCCTGATTGGGAGTTGGGGACTACGGGAGCAGTACTTC. It yields the protein CASSLIGSWGLREQYF.